Shown below are 26 T cell receptor beta chains from a single sample sequenced in a study of CD8 T cells in ankylosing spondylitis. Each CDR3 protein gets one entry after TCRdb re-called the 5' RACE reads with MiXCR. The sample consists of 250,000 or so distinct CDR3 sequences, 20% to 30% of them appearing once. Sequencing was performed on blood, either unsorted or a sorted T cell fraction (not recorded which). The receptors were sampled from a male donor with ankylosing spondylitis or in good health (not recorded which).

As to this clonotype: This may be a read error, as it is one base from a much larger clone. V usage is TRBV6-5 and J usage is TRBJ2-2, with D maybe TRBD1 (6 bases). Germline V gene data show CDR1 as MNHEY and CDR2 as SVGAGI. The CDR3 sequence is 13 residues long. The chain's CDR3 is CASSYRPRGGLFF. CDR3 bases: TGTGCCAGCAGTTACAGACCCAGAGGGGGGCTGTTTTTT.

The chain joins TRBV6-6 to TRBJ2-1; the D is unclear. Deletions cut 4 bases from V and 9 bases from J, with 13 bases between. Per the germline V gene, CDR1 is MNHNY and CDR2 is SVGAGI (reference sequence). This CDR3 is built from 13 residues. CDR3 sequence reads: CASSSGTGLEQFF. CDR3 DNA: TGTGCCAGCAGTTCAGGAACCGGTCTTGAGCAGTTCTTC.

V usage is TRBV29-1 and J usage is TRBJ2-7; 8 positions match TRBD1. The germline gives CDR1 SQVTM, CDR2 ANQGSEA. This CDR3 has 15 residues. V trimming: 1 base; J trimming: 2 bases; junction bases outside the gene matches: 7. The CDR3 DNA follows: TGCAGCGTTGAAGGCCAGGGACAGGTAACCTACGAGCAGTACTTC. Translating gives CSVEGQGQVTYEQYF.

The table lists this clonotype with a few counts. The V gene is TRBV20-1, the J gene TRBJ2-5, with 9 bases identical to TRBD1. Germline assignment: CDR1 DFQATT and CDR2 SNEGSKA (reference sequence). V dropped 3 bases and J dropped 5; count of bases not matched to a gene: 1. The CDR3 sequence is 12 residues long. The CDR3 protein is CSASGTGETQYF. CDR3 nucleotide sequence: TGCAGTGCTAGTGGGACAGGGGAGACCCAGTACTTC.

This rearrangement joins TRBV10-3 to TRBJ2-7; tentatively, D is TRBD2 (5 bases). Trimming removed 5 bases from V and 2 bases from J, with 10 bases in between. The germline CDR1 and CDR2 sequences are ENHRY and SYGVKD. The CDR3 length is 13 residues. The CDR3 is CAISSPGAYEQYF. CDR3 nucleotides: TGTGCCATCAGTAGTCCCGGGGCCTACGAGCAGTACTTC.

This clonotype was detected only a few times. The rearrangement uses TRBV5-1 and TRBJ2-5, with D possibly being TRBD1 (6 bases). The CDR3 has 16 residues. CDR1 SGHRS and CDR2 YFSETQ come from the germline V gene. V was cut by 7 bases and J by 2 bases, with 21 bases left in between. This CDR3 is CASGSGHPARQETQYF. In DNA, the CDR3 is TGCGCCAGCGGCTCGGGACACCCGGCGAGGCAAGAGACCCAGTACTTC. The complete variable domain, with remaining parts taken from reference TRBV5-1 and TRBJ2-5, reads KAGVTQTPRYLIKTRGQQVTLSCSPISGHRSVSWYQQTPGQGLQFLFEYFSETQRNKGNFPGRFSGRQFSNSRSEMNVSTLELGDSALYLCASGSGHPARQETQYFGPGTRLLVL.

This clonotype has more than one count but fewer than ten. The chain employs TRBV12-3 or TRBV12-4 and TRBJ2-1; 8 bases are shared with TRBD2. The CDR3 extends over 15 amino acids. With V trimmed by 2 bases and J by 10 bases, 10 bases remained unmatched. The CDR3 nucleotides are TGTGCCAGCAGTTTAATTCGGACTAGCCGTCGGGAGCAGTTCTTC. This sequence encodes CASSLIRTSRREQFF.

This clonotype was observed many times. The chain has TRBV28 and TRBJ1-4; a weak D match, TRBD1 (6 bases). The germline V gene encodes CDR1 MDHEN and CDR2 SYDVKM. Deletions cut 3 bases from V and 8 bases from J, with 10 bases between. CDR3 length: 13 amino acids. The CDR3 protein is CASSFLGAEKLFF. Here the CDR3 DNA reads TGTGCCAGCAGTTTTCTGGGGGCAGAAAAACTGTTTTTT.

The chain links TRBV10-3 to TRBJ1-6; 10 bases fit TRBD1. V lost 0 bases to trimming and J lost 8 bases; unmatched junction nucleotides: 1. This CDR3 has 15 residues. Germline V gene data show CDR1 as ENHRY and CDR2 as SYGVKD. The CDR3 bases are TGTGCCATCAGTGAGTCGGGGACAGGGGATTCACCCCTCCACTTT. Translated, it gives CAISESGTGDSPLHF.

The chain links TRBV20-1 to TRBJ2-5; no definite D call. Between the trimmed V and J ends, which lost 0 bases and 5 bases, there was a span of 10 bases. From germline, CDR1 is DFQATT and CDR2 SNEGSKA (reference sequence). This CDR3 is built from 13 residues. The CDR3 nucleotides are TGCAGTGCTAGAGATCCAACTTCGGAGACCCAGTACTTC. This translates into CSARDPTSETQYF.

The table lists this clonotype with a few counts. The chain combines TRBV20-1 with TRBJ2-3; no firm D call. This CDR3 has 15 residues. Germline assignment: CDR1 DFQATT and CDR2 SNEGSKA (reference sequence). V dropped 4 bases and J dropped 5 bases, with 19 bases sitting between them. For the CDR3, the DNA is TGCAGTGCTAACTCCCGGGTACAGCTCGGAGATACGCAGTATTTT. This sequence encodes CSANSRVQLGDTQYF.

The V gene is TRBV29-1, the J gene TRBJ2-1; D gene uncertain. Germline values: CDR1 SQVTM, CDR2 ANQGSEA. With 5 bases removed from V and 6 bases from J, the gap between germline ends came to 17 bases. The CDR3 is 14 amino acids. CDR3 residues: CSVLGPASPNEQFF. CDR3 coding DNA: TGCAGCGTTCTCGGGCCAGCTTCCCCCAATGAGCAGTTCTTC.

There are many counts of this clonotype. The genes are TRBV12-3 or TRBV12-4 and TRBJ2-7; TRBD1 agrees at 8 bases. This CDR3 spans 15 amino acids. J gave up 0 bases and V 6 bases, and 7 bases lay outside the gene matches. The CDR3 nucleotides are TGTGCCAGCAGAGGACAGGGTCGAAGCTCCTACGAGCAGTACTTC. Its translation: CASRGQGRSSYEQYF.

This clonotype is a singleton in its sample. This sequence joins TRBV29-1 and TRBJ2-3; D is tentatively TRBD1 or TRBD2 (5 bases each). V was cut by 2 bases and J by 4 bases, with 10 bases left in between. This CDR3 contains 13 residues. Germline CDR1 SQVTM, CDR2 ANQGSEA. Here the CDR3 reads CSVEWVGADTQYF. The CDR3 DNA follows: TGCAGCGTTGAATGGGTGGGGGCAGATACGCAGTATTTT.

V gene TRBV7-6 combines with J gene TRBJ2-5; TRBD1 agrees at 8 bases. The germline V gene encodes CDR1 SGHVS and CDR2 FNYEAQ. This CDR3 region has 15 residues. J gave up 0 bases and V 4 bases, and 4 bases lay outside the gene matches. The CDR3 DNA follows: TGTGCCAGCAGCTCGGACAGGGATAACCAAGAGACCCAGTACTTC. It specifies CASSSDRDNQETQYF.

This chain connects TRBV20-1 to TRBJ2-5; D is uncertain. Deletions cut 5 bases from V and 5 bases from J, with 15 bases between. This CDR3 has 13 residues. CDR1 is DFQATT and CDR2 is SNEGSKA in the germline V gene (reference sequence). Written as DNA, the CDR3 is TGCAGTGCTGGGCCAGGCGCCCTCGAGACCCAGTACTTC. This translates into CSAGPGALETQYF.

The chain recombines TRBV5-1 with TRBJ2-1; D is unresolved. The V end was cut by 0 bases, the J end by 7 bases, with 11 bases between. The length of the CDR3 is 14 residues. CDR1 SGHRS and CDR2 YFSETQ come from the germline V gene. The DNA for the CDR3 is TGCGCCAGCAGCTTGGTTCCCCGCCAGAATGAGCAGTTCTTC. It translates to CASSLVPRQNEQFF.

This clonotype was recorded at least ten times. This chain uses TRBV29-1 with TRBJ2-1; TRBD1 agrees at 10 bases. J gave up 9 bases and V 4 bases, and 12 bases lay outside the gene matches. This CDR3 region has 15 residues. Germline loops: CDR1 SQVTM, CDR2 ANQGSEA. The CDR3 here is CSVVPEDRGPAEQFF. In DNA, the CDR3 is TGCAGCGTTGTACCCGAAGACAGGGGGCCCGCTGAGCAGTTCTTC.

This clonotype was observed many times. This sequence joins TRBV5-1 and TRBJ2-3; D not resolved. Germline V lookup: CDR1 SGHRS, CDR2 YFSETQ. Deletions cut 4 bases from V and 6 bases from J, with 12 bases between. This CDR3 comprises 13 residues. The CDR3 region has the DNA TGCGCCAGCAGCCTCTCTCCCTCGGATACGCAGTATTTT. Translating it yields CASSLSPSDTQYF.

This clonotype was counted at least ten times. V and J are TRBV10-3 and TRBJ2-7, with 8 bases identical to TRBD1. V trimming: 2 bases; J trimming: 3 bases; junction bases outside the gene matches: 3. Germline CDR1 and CDR2: ENHRY and SYGVKD. This CDR3 contains 14 residues. The CDR3 region is CAISETGGSYEQYF. CDR3 nucleotides: TGTGCCATCAGTGAGACAGGGGGTAGCTACGAGCAGTACTTC.

This clonotype was picked up many times. This chain uses TRBV10-3 with TRBJ2-5, with no clear D. Germline CDR1 and CDR2: ENHRY and SYGVKD. The CDR3 is 14 residues long. Trimming shortened V by 10 bases and J by 1 base, and 16 bases separated the two germline ends. In nucleotides, the CDR3 is TGTGCCACTGCTAACTACGGGTCCCAAGAGACCCAGTACTTC. It translates to CATANYGSQETQYF.

This clonotype was seen repeatedly, ten times or more. The chain is built from TRBV12-3 or TRBV12-4 and TRBJ2-2; D not resolved. Trimming left V 7 bases short and J 11 bases short, with 17 bases between. This CDR3 comprises 13 residues. In DNA, the CDR3 is TGTGCCAGCAATGCAGTCGCCCCCGCAGAGCTGTTTTTT. Its protein is CASNAVAPAELFF.

This chain uses TRBV6-1 with TRBJ2-5; D possibly matches TRBD1 or TRBD2 (5 bases each). The length of the CDR3 is 14 residues. Germline V gene data show CDR1 as MNHNS and CDR2 as SASEGT. V was cut by 4 bases and J by 6 bases, with 15 bases left in between. The CDR3 protein is CASSATRGRKTQYF. The CDR3 DNA follows: TGTGCCAGCAGTGCCACTAGGGGTAGGAAGACCCAGTACTTC.

This clonotype was counted between two and nine times. CDR3 sequence: CASSLNRSPGNEQFF. CDR3 DNA sequence: TGTGCCAGCAGTTTAAACCGGTCTCCCGGGAATGAGCAGTTCTTC. V and J are TRBV12-3 or TRBV12-4 and TRBJ2-1; the D is unclear. The CDR3 totals 15 residues. V lost 2 bases, J lost 7 bases, and 15 bases lay in between.

V is TRBV20-1 and J is TRBJ2-3; 11 bases are shared with TRBD2. V dropped 3 bases and J dropped 1; count of bases not matched to a gene: 6. Germline values: CDR1 DFQATT, CDR2 SNEGSKA (reference sequence). The CDR3 loop spans 16 amino acids. CDR3 in DNA: TGCAGTGCTAGTGAATCTAGCGGGGGGCGCACAGATACGCAGTATTTT. Protein product: CSASESSGGRTDTQYF.

J is TRBJ2-5 and V is TRBV18, with no clear D. Trimming took off 2 bases at V and 2 bases at J, with 15 bases between the two ends. The CDR3 is made up of 16 amino acids. The V gene's germline CDR1 is KGHSH and CDR2 LQKENI. CDR3 sequence: CASSPVETERQETQYF. The CDR3 DNA is TGTGCCAGCTCACCAGTAGAAACCGAACGACAAGAGACCCAGTACTTC.